The rows below give T cell receptor beta chains drawn from one sample of a study of T-cell memory formation after mild COVID-19. TCRdb processed the 5' RACE reads anew with MiXCR; each CDR3 protein has one entry. The table records roughly 49,000 distinct CDR3 sequences, roughly a quarter of them present only once. Material for sequencing was PBMCs or a T cell subset sorted from them (not recorded which). The origin of the receptors is a man between 18 and 29 years old who had mild COVID-19 (a few samples of this study predate the infection). Cell type and time point are not known. Each CDR3 is given with its conserved first and last residue. The D gene is left open where the match is weak. Rows may omit the clone size; those that give it use once, few, many or a size class.

V	D	J	size	DNA	CDR3
TRBV12-3/TRBV12-4	TRBD1	TRBJ1-4	few	TGTGCCGCTCGACAGGGGCTCGGGGAAAAACTGTTTTTT	CAARQGLGEKLFF
TRBV7-2	.	TRBJ2-1	.	TGTGCCAGCAGCTCCGGGACTCAAGTGTTCTTC	CASSSGTQVFF
TRBV6-5	TRBD2	TRBJ2-1	few	TGTGCCAGCACTCACCGGGGGGGGAGCATCAATGAGCAGTTCTTC	CASTHRGGSINEQFF
TRBV9	TRBD1	TRBJ2-1	few	TGTGCCAGCAGCACAGCCGGGACAGTCTACAATGAGCAGTTCTTC	CASSTAGTVYNEQFF
TRBV19	TRBD2	TRBJ2-1	.	TGTGCCAGTGGGCGTAGCGGGACCTACAATGAGCAGTTCTTC	CASGRSGTYNEQFF
TRBV7-2	TRBD2	TRBJ2-3	.	TGTGCCAGCCTCGGGGCGGGGGGGCAATATTTT	CASLGAGGQYF
TRBV7-8	.	TRBJ1-1	.	TGTGCCAGCAGCTTCCGAGGGTTCATGAACACTGAAGCTTTCTTT	CASSFRGFMNTEAFF
TRBV7-2	.	TRBJ2-7	.	TGTGCCAGCAGCCTGTACGGACTACATACGGGCGAGCAGTACTTC	CASSLYGLHTGEQYF
TRBV28	.	TRBJ2-5	few	TGTGCCAGCAGACGAGGGACGGGATTTAACGCAAAGATCCAAGAGACCCAGTACTTC	CASRRGTGFNAKIQETQYF
TRBV20-1	TRBD2	TRBJ2-1	few	TGCAGTGCTAGAGCGAATAGGCGGGGGGGCCGGGAGCAGTTCTTC	CSARANRRGGREQFF
TRBV21-1	.	TRBJ1-1	.	TGTGCCAGCAGCGCAAGGGACAGCATGAACACTGAAGCTTTCTTT	CASSARDSMNTEAFF
TRBV7-9	TRBD1	TRBJ2-7	.	TGTGCCAGCAGCTTAGTCGGACAGGGCACGGGAGAGCAGTACTTC	CASSLVGQGTGEQYF
TRBV4-1	.	TRBJ1-5	many	TGCGCCAGCAGCCAAGAGTTTGGAGCTAATCAGCCCCAGCATTTT	CASSQEFGANQPQHF
TRBV12-3/TRBV12-4	.	TRBJ1-4	.	TGTGCCAGCAGCTCGGACTGGGAAAAACTGTTTTTT	CASSSDWEKLFF
TRBV5-6	.	TRBJ2-3	.	TGTGCCAGCAGCTTGGGGGAAGGCGGGGTCCCAGATACGCAGTATTTT	CASSLGEGGVPDTQYF
TRBV4-1	.	TRBJ1-2	.	TGCGCCAGCAGCCAAGGTCTCCTCCTTATGGACAGACTGGGCTATGGCTACACCTTC	CASSQGLLLMDRLGYGYTF
TRBV12-3/TRBV12-4	TRBD1	TRBJ1-4	.	TGTGCCAGCAGATCCGACAGGGGTTATGAAAAACTGTTTTTT	CASRSDRGYEKLFF
TRBV7-9	TRBD2	TRBJ2-3	few	TGTGCCAGCATTCCCCTAGCGGCCACAGATACGCAGTATTTT	CASIPLAATDTQYF
TRBV4-2	TRBD2	TRBJ2-3	few	TGTGCCAGCAGCCAAATTGGACTAGCAAGGGATACGCAGTATTTT	CASSQIGLARDTQYF
TRBV9	TRBD1	TRBJ1-6	many	TGTGCCAGCAGCCACCCAATTGACAGGGCGAACTATAATTCACCCCTCCACTTT	CASSHPIDRANYNSPLHF
TRBV2	TRBD2	TRBJ2-1	.	TGTGCCAGCAGTGTAACAACTAGCGGAGTCTACAATGAGCAGTTCTTC	CASSVTTSGVYNEQFF
TRBV5-1	.	TRBJ1-2	.	TGCGCCAGCAGCTTGGAACCGGTCGATGGCTACACCTTC	CASSLEPVDGYTF
TRBV4-3	TRBD2	TRBJ2-3	many	TGCGCCAGCAGCCCGACTAGCGGGGGGGCAGATACGCAGTATTTT	CASSPTSGGADTQYF
TRBV4-3	.	TRBJ1-1	.	TGCGCCAGCAGCCAAGGGCTAGGCAGTCTTGACACTGAAGCTTTCTTT	CASSQGLGSLDTEAFF
TRBV2	.	TRBJ2-2	few	TGTGCCAGCAGAACTGGGGTAACGAACACCGGGGAGCTGTTTTTT	CASRTGVTNTGELFF
TRBV11-2	.	TRBJ1-5	.	TGTGCCAGCAGCTTAGCTATGGACAACCGAAATCAGCCCCAGCATTTT	CASSLAMDNRNQPQHF
TRBV7-9	.	TRBJ2-3	few	TGTGCCAGCAGCCTATCGCCCAGCACAGATACGCAGTATTTT	CASSLSPSTDTQYF
TRBV5-1	.	TRBJ2-3	once	TGCGCCAGCAGCTTGTGGGTGGGGACAGATACGCAGTATTTT	CASSLWVGTDTQYF
TRBV7-2	.	TRBJ2-7	.	TGTGCCAGCAGCTTAGAGTTAGGGGGGCCCTACGAGCAGTACTTC	CASSLELGGPYEQYF